These T cell receptor beta chains were read from a single sample in a study of T cell repertoires in cytomegalovirus infection. Antigens of these TCRs are unknown. MiXCR, run by TCRdb on the reads, gives a single entry per CDR3 protein. The table shows approximately 110,000 distinct CDR3 sequences, with around 31% occurring only once. Source: CD8+ T cells from cultured PBMCs, taken from culture after CMV antigen stimulation. The receptors stem from a human donor in good health (CMV status not recorded). Some clones in this sample may be carry-over from other donors' samples. Both conserved end residues are part of each CDR3. Each record gives: CDR3 DNA, CDR3 protein, D gene, V gene, J gene, clone size. The D gene is left open where the match is weak. Clone size is shown for a subset of rows, as once, few, many or a class of expanded clone.

DNA: TGTGCTAGTGGTTTTAGCGGGGAGCAGTTCTTC; CDR3: CASGFSGEQFF; D: TRBD2; V: TRBV12-5; J: TRBJ2-1; size: .
DNA: TGTGCCAGCAGTGAAGGGGCCAGCGGGGGGGCATATAATGAGCAGTTCTTC; CDR3: CASSEGASGGAYNEQFF; D: TRBD2; V: TRBV6-1; J: TRBJ2-1; size: .
DNA: TGTGCCAGCAACGAGGGGACAGGGAGCTATGGCTACACCTTC; CDR3: CASNEGTGSYGYTF; D: TRBD1; V: TRBV6-1; J: TRBJ1-2; size: few
DNA: TGTGCCAGCAGTGTAAACTACGAGCAGTACTTC; CDR3: CASSVNYEQYF; D: .; V: TRBV12-3/TRBV12-4; J: TRBJ2-7; size: many
DNA: TGTGCCAGCAGTTATAAAAGGGATGAGGGGTGGGACACTGAAGCTTTCTTT; CDR3: CASSYKRDEGWDTEAFF; D: .; V: TRBV28; J: TRBJ1-1; size: few
DNA: TGTGCCAGCAGCCAAGATTTTGGGACAGGCGAAGCTTTCTTT; CDR3: CASSQDFGTGEAFF; D: TRBD1; V: TRBV3-1; J: TRBJ1-1; size: .
DNA: TGCGCCAGCAGCCAAGAATGGGGTGTGGACACTGAAGCTTTCTTT; CDR3: CASSQEWGVDTEAFF; D: .; V: TRBV4-1; J: TRBJ1-1; size: .
DNA: TGTGCCAGCAGCTTAGTCGGCGGGACCACAGATACGCAGTATTTT; CDR3: CASSLVGGTTDTQYF; D: .; V: TRBV7-6; J: TRBJ2-3; size: few
DNA: TGTGCCAGTCCTCCTCCGGGACAGCACTACGAGCAGTACTTC; CDR3: CASPPPGQHYEQYF; D: TRBD1; V: TRBV19; J: TRBJ2-7; size: .
DNA: TGTGCTAGTGGTTTGGCCCTAAAGGACTGGAACACTGAAGCTTTCTTT; CDR3: CASGLALKDWNTEAFF; D: .; V: TRBV12-5; J: TRBJ1-1; size: .
DNA: TGTGTCAGCAGTTTAGGGGGTCCCTACAATGAGCAGTTCTTC; CDR3: CVSSLGGPYNEQFF; D: .; V: TRBV27; J: TRBJ2-1; size: once
DNA: TGTGCCAGCAGCTCCCCCCGGACACCAGAGACCCAGTACTTC; CDR3: CASSSPRTPETQYF; D: .; V: TRBV11-3; J: TRBJ2-5; size: few
DNA: TGTGCTAGTGGTCCGGATGACAGGGGGCGTCGAGATACGCAGTATTTT; CDR3: CASGPDDRGRRDTQYF; D: TRBD1; V: TRBV12-5; J: TRBJ2-3; size: few
DNA: TGTGCCAGCAGTTTATCGACCCCAGGGACCGGGGAGCTGTTTTTT; CDR3: CASSLSTPGTGELFF; D: .; V: TRBV12-3/TRBV12-4; J: TRBJ2-2; size: few
DNA: TGTGCCAGCAGCCCTCCCCAGGGGGCAAGCACCGGGGAGCTGTTTTTT; CDR3: CASSPPQGASTGELFF; D: TRBD1; V: TRBV7-3; J: TRBJ2-2; size: few
DNA: TGTGCCAGCACGAATTGGGACAGGGGAGGTGGGGAGACCCAGTACTTC; CDR3: CASTNWDRGGGETQYF; D: TRBD1; V: TRBV7-6; J: TRBJ2-5; size: .
DNA: TGTGCCAGCAGCTCCGTACTAGCGGGAAACTACTATACGCAGTATTTT; CDR3: CASSSVLAGNYYTQYF; D: TRBD2; V: TRBV7-6; J: TRBJ2-3; size: many
DNA: TGTGCCAGCGGATTCGACACATACACCGGGGAGCTGTTTTTT; CDR3: CASGFDTYTGELFF; D: .; V: TRBV27; J: TRBJ2-2; size: .
DNA: TGTGCCAGCAGCGACCGACTAGCGGGGGTTAGGGAGACCCAGTACTTC; CDR3: CASSDRLAGVRETQYF; D: TRBD2; V: TRBV7-9; J: TRBJ2-5; size: few
DNA: TGTGCCAGCAGCGCGGTCGGAGGCACTGAAGCTTTCTTT; CDR3: CASSAVGGTEAFF; D: .; V: TRBV6-1; J: TRBJ1-1; size: few
DNA: TGTGCCAGCAGCCTTGGGGGCTACGGTGAGCAGTTCTTC; CDR3: CASSLGGYGEQFF; D: .; V: TRBV28; J: TRBJ2-1; size: many
DNA: TGTGCCAGCGAACGGCAGGGGCCCTACGAGCAGTACTTC; CDR3: CASERQGPYEQYF; D: .; V: TRBV2; J: TRBJ2-7; size: .
DNA: TGTGCCAGCAGGACCGGGACTAGCAACAATGAGCAGTTCTTC; CDR3: CASRTGTSNNEQFF; D: TRBD2; V: TRBV12-3/TRBV12-4; J: TRBJ2-1; size: many
DNA: TGTGCCACAATACAGGGTTACAATGAGCAGTTCTTC; CDR3: CATIQGYNEQFF; D: .; V: TRBV5-8; J: TRBJ2-1; size: .
DNA: TGCGCCAGCAGCCCCCTACCCCAGGTCTCCTACAATGAGCAGTTCTTC; CDR3: CASSPLPQVSYNEQFF; D: .; V: TRBV4-1; J: TRBJ2-1; size: many
DNA: TGTGCCAGCAGGGGCACCACAGGATACCTCCACTTT; CDR3: CASRGTTGYLHF; D: .; V: TRBV6-1; J: TRBJ1-6; size: many
DNA: TGTGCCACCGGGAGACAGGGGGTCTACGAGCAGTACTTC; CDR3: CATGRQGVYEQYF; D: TRBD1; V: TRBV27; J: TRBJ2-7; size: few
DNA: TGTGCCACCAGTGATCCCCCCCCCGGGACTTCGAACACTGAAGCTTTCTTT; CDR3: CATSDPPPGTSNTEAFF; D: .; V: TRBV24-1; J: TRBJ1-1; size: .
DNA: TGTGCCAGCAGTTTATCGGGGGGGGCCGGCAATGAGCAGTTCTTC; CDR3: CASSLSGGAGNEQFF; D: TRBD2; V: TRBV12-3/TRBV12-4; J: TRBJ2-1; size: few